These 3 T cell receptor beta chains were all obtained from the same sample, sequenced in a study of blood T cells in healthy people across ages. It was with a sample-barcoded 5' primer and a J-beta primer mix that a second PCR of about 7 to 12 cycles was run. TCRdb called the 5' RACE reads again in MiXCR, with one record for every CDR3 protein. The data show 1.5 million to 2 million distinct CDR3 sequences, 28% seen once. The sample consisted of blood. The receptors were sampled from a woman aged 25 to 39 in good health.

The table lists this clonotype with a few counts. The CDR3 DNA reads TGTGCCAGCACCGAAATAGGCACAGATACGCAGTATTTT. Protein sequence: CASTEIGTDTQYF. This chain links TRBV7-9 with TRBJ2-3, with D uncertain. The V end was cut by 7 bases, the J end by 1 base, with 9 bases between. The CDR3 has 13 residues. CDR1 is SEHNR, CDR2 FQNEAQ, per germline (reference sequence). The full variable domain, rest sourced from reference TRBV7-9 and TRBJ2-3, is DTGVSQNPRHKITKRGQNVTFRCDPISEHNRLYWYRQTLGQGPEFLTYFQNEAQLEKSRLLSDRFSAERPKGSFSTLEIQRTEQGDSAMYLCASTEIGTDTQYFGPGTRLTVL.

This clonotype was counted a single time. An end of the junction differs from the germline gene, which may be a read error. The DNA of the CDR3 is TGTGCCAGCAGCCCGGGGGGGGCAGGAGGAGAGACCCCGTACTTC. This translates into CASSPGGAGGETPYF. The rearrangement joins TRBV7-2 to TRBJ2-5; 8 positions agree with TRBD2. The CDR3 runs 15 residues. The germline V gene has CDR1 SGHTA and CDR2 FQGNSA.

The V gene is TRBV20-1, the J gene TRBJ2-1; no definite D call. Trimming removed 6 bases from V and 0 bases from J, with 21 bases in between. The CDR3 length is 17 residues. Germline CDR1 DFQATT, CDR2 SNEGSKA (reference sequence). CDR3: CSASDEGRGRSYNEQFF. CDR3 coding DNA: TGCAGTGCCTCGGACGAAGGACGTGGTCGCTCCTACAATGAGCAGTTCTTC.